Presented here are 7 T cell receptor beta chains from one specimen sequenced in a study of blood T cell repertoires in COVID-19. Data came from immunoSEQ multiplex PCR; TCRdb stores just in-frame clones and leaves some out. The profile shows some 450,000 clones, 88% of them singletons. Input material: peripheral blood. The receptors stem from a woman aged 45 to 65 with COVID-19, enrolled during active disease.

V is TRBV19 and J is TRBJ1-5; TRBD1 matches at 7 bases. The CDR3 has 16 amino acids. Germline CDR1 reads LNHDA; CDR2 reads SQIVND (reference sequence). With 5 bases clipped from V and 6 bases from J, the junction kept 13 bases outside the gene matches. The CDR3: CASSDRERSKGQPQHF. CDR3 coding DNA: TGTGCCAGTAGTGACAGGGAGCGGTCGAAAGGTCAGCCCCAGCATTTT.

The CDR3 region is CASSITSGGQETQYF. The DNA of the CDR3 is TGTGCCAGTAGTATAACTAGCGGGGGGCAAGAGACCCAGTACTTC. The rearrangement links TRBV19 to TRBJ2-5, with 12 bases that match TRBD2. Germline CDR1 is LNHDA and CDR2 is SQIVND (reference sequence). The CDR3 totals 15 residues. V lost 2 bases, J lost 2 bases, and 0 bases stayed unmatched.

The count of this clone is one. The chain has TRBV6-4 and TRBJ2-2; 7 nucleotides line up with TRBD2. The germline gives CDR1 MRHNA, CDR2 SNTAGT. This CDR3 is built from 14 residues. V trimming: 6 bases; J trimming: 5 bases; junction bases outside the gene matches: 6. The CDR3 region has the DNA TGTGCCAGCAGGTCGCTAGCGGCTACCGGGGAGCTGTTTTTT. Its translation: CASRSLAATGELFF.

This clone occurred a few times. The chain links TRBV9 to TRBJ2-3; D remains ambiguous. V dropped 3 bases and J dropped 0 bases, with 11 bases sitting between them. The CDR3 runs 15 residues. Germline values: CDR1 SGDLS, CDR2 YYNGEE. Written as DNA, the CDR3 is TGTGCCAGCAGCGGAAGAGGCATAAGCACAGATACGCAGTATTTT. Its protein is CASSGRGISTDTQYF. The full variable domain, rest sourced from reference TRBV9 and TRBJ2-3, is DSGVTQTPKHLITATGQRVTLRCSPRSGDLSVYWYQQSLDQGLQFLIQYYNGEERAKGNILERFSAQQFPDLHSELNLSSLELGDSALYFCASSGRGISTDTQYFGPGTRLTVL.

The chain couples TRBV5-6 to TRBJ1-2, with 10 bases fitting TRBD1. Unmatched junction bases numbered 0, after V lost 0 bases and J lost 4 bases. Germline V gene lookup returns CDR1 SGHDT and CDR2 YYEEEE. This CDR3 is built from 14 residues. The DNA of the CDR3 is TGTGCCAGCAGCTTGGGGACAGGGGGCTATGGCTACACCTTC. Translation gives CASSLGTGGYGYTF.

This clone was counted between two and nine times. The V call is TRBV5-1, the J call TRBJ1-2; D possibly corresponds to TRBD1 (5 bases). V was cut by 5 bases and J by 4 bases, with 15 bases left in between. The germline CDR1 and CDR2 sequences are SGHRS and YFSETQ. CDR3 length: 14 residues. The CDR3 DNA reads as TGCGCCAGCAGACCAGGGCTCCAGTCCTATGGCTACACCTTC. It specifies CASRPGLQSYGYTF.

The J gene is TRBJ2-7, the V gene TRBV19; a weak D match, TRBD2 (6 bases). Germline values: CDR1 LNHDA, CDR2 SQIVND (reference sequence). Trimming left V 3 bases short and J 5 bases short, with 17 bases between. The CDR3 runs 15 residues. The CDR3, as DNA: TGTGCCAGTAGTATTGCGGAGGGGCCCACCGACGAGCAGTACTTC. It is translated as CASSIAEGPTDEQYF. The full variable domain, its missing parts supplied by reference TRBV19 and TRBJ2-7, is DGGITQSPKYLFRKEGQNVTLSCEQNLNHDAMYWYRQDPGQGLRLIYYSQIVNDFQKGDIAEGYSVSREKKESFPLTVTSAQKNPTAFYLCASSIAEGPTDEQYFGPGTRLTVT.